The 11 T cell receptor beta chains listed next were all sequenced from one sample in a study of T cells after yellow fever vaccination. TCRdb processed the 5' RACE reads anew with MiXCR; each CDR3 protein has one entry. Counted here are some 220,000 distinct CDR3 sequences, under 3.5% occurring once; the ten biggest clones make up approximately 3.5%. Source: CD4+ T cells sorted from PBMCs, taken 10 days after the yellow fever booster vaccination. The source of these receptors is a young man who received the YFV17D yellow fever vaccine.

This clonotype occurred a few times. The chain recombines TRBV20-1 with TRBJ2-1, with 8 bases fitting TRBD2. The CDR3 has 18 residues. V trimming: 1 base; J trimming: 3 bases; junction bases outside the gene matches: 14. CDR1 and CDR2 from the germline V gene are DFQATT and SNEGSKA (reference sequence). The chain's CDR3 is CSARAPGGSGEIYNEQFF. The CDR3 DNA reads TGCAGTGCTAGAGCCCCGGGAGGGAGCGGGGAGATCTACAATGAGCAGTTCTTC.

The table lists this clonotype with many counts. This chain links TRBV7-9 with TRBJ1-4; D possibly corresponds to TRBD1 (5 bases). Germline V gives CDR1 SEHNR, CDR2 FQNEAQ (reference sequence). Trimming removed 2 bases from V and 3 bases from J, with 13 bases in between. The CDR3 totals 16 residues. The DNA for the CDR3 is TGTGCCAGCAGCTTATGGAGAGGGACGGCTAATGAAAAACTGTTTTTT. Translating gives CASSLWRGTANEKLFF.

This clonotype was seen more than once but under ten times. This chain links TRBV6-1 with TRBJ2-7; D gene unclear. The V gene lost 3 bases and the J gene lost 8 bases, with 11 bases spanning the gap. CDR1 and CDR2 (germline): MNHNS, SASEGT. The CDR3 is 12 amino acids. The CDR3 DNA follows: TGTGCCAGCAGTGACCTTAGGATTCAGCAGTACGTC. Its protein is CASSDLRIQQYV.

In this sample, this clonotype turned up many times. The chain is built from TRBV10-3 and TRBJ2-7; 7 nucleotides align to TRBD2. V was clipped by 6 bases and J by 5 bases; unmatched bases: 4. This CDR3 contains 12 residues. In germline, CDR1 is ENHRY, CDR2 SYGVKD. DNA of the CDR3: TGTGCCATCAGCGGAGGGAGGGACGAGCAGTACTTC. It specifies CAISGGRDEQYF.

This clonotype was observed a handful of times. The chain joins TRBV5-1 to TRBJ1-1, with D possibly being TRBD1 (6 bases). The germline gives CDR1 SGHRS, CDR2 YFSETQ. Between the trimmed V and J ends, which lost 0 bases and 0 bases, there was a span of 9 bases. There are 15 residues in the CDR3. CDR3 bases: TGCGCCAGCAGCTTGGTAACAGGGATGAACACTGAAGCTTTCTTT. Translation gives CASSLVTGMNTEAFF.

This clonotype was observed at least ten times. CDR3 sequence (DNA): TGCAGTGCTAGCGGGACAGGGGGCACAGAAAAACTGTTTTTT. Translation: CSASGTGGTEKLFF. This sequence joins TRBV20-1 and TRBJ1-4; 12 nucleotides agree with TRBD1. The CDR3 is 14 amino acids. V shed 3 bases, J shed 8 bases, and the junction held 4 bases outside the gene matches. Germline CDR1 DFQATT, CDR2 SNEGSKA (reference sequence).

This clonotype showed up just a few times. This chain links TRBV7-9 with TRBJ1-2; D gene ambiguous. The V gene's germline CDR1 is SEHNR and CDR2 FQNEAQ (reference sequence). V was trimmed by 0 bases and J by 8 bases, leaving 13 bases between them. The CDR3 runs to 14 residues. The CDR3 region is CASSLAQVDPGYTF. DNA for the CDR3: TGTGCCAGCAGCTTAGCTCAGGTCGATCCCGGCTACACCTTC.

This clonotype has a count of ten or more. The chain couples TRBV5-6 to TRBJ1-1, with D perhaps matching TRBD1 (6 bases). The CDR3 totals 15 residues. Per germline, CDR1 SGHDT and CDR2 YYEEEE. Trimming took 4 bases from V and 4 from J, leaving 17 bases between them. CDR3 sequence reads: CASSVLDRRGTEAFF. CDR3 DNA sequence: TGTGCCAGCAGCGTATTAGACCGCAGGGGCACTGAAGCTTTCTTT.

The chain has TRBV4-1 and TRBJ2-5; D is perhaps TRBD2 (5 bases). The germline V and J ends were trimmed by 0 bases and 3 bases, with 14 bases remaining between them. CDR3 length: 16 amino acids. Germline V CDR1 and CDR2: MGHRA, YSYEKL. The CDR3 nucleotides read TGCGCCAGCAGCCAAGATCGGGGTCAGGTGGAAGAGACCCAGTACTTC. Its protein product is CASSQDRGQVEETQYF.

This clonotype was recorded at least ten times. J is TRBJ2-1 and V is TRBV9; D is unclear. CDR1 and CDR2 (germline): SGDLS, YYNGEE. V was cut by 0 bases and J by 2 bases, with 12 bases left in between. This CDR3 region has 16 residues. DNA of the CDR3: TGTGCCAGCAGCGTAGCCGTGTCGAGGCCCTACAATGAGCAGTTCTTC. Translating it yields CASSVAVSRPYNEQFF.

Of note for this clonotype: A much bigger clone sits one base away, suggesting this may be a read error. The CDR3 nucleotides read TGTGCCAGCAGGATCAGGCCCGGGGACACTGATGCTTTCTTT. It translates to CASRIRPGDTDAFF. The chain joins TRBV27 to TRBJ1-1; D is perhaps TRBD1 (6 bases). This CDR3 region has 14 residues. The germline gives CDR1 MNHEY, CDR2 SMNVEV (reference sequence).